This T cell receptor (beta chain) was obtained from a study of PD-L1 blockade in urothelial cancer. A word on this clone: Its antigen is not identified.

Time point noted: pretreatment peripheral blood. TCRdb's table, derived via immunoSEQ multiplex PCR, lists solely in-frame clones and lacks some. The repertoire holds 45,000 to 50,000 clones, with around 79% as singletons. Study-wide results and limits: Pretreatment peripheral blood TCR clonality that fell below the median predicted better survival among the patients studied.

Source: PBMCs, taken around atezolizumab (anti-PD-L1) treatment. The sequence was collected from a man aged 65-85 years with urothelial cancer.

The CDR3 DNA follows: TGTGCCATCAGTGAGTCGGAGGGAGGGAGCACTGAAGCTTTCTTT. It yields the protein CAISESEGGSTEAFF. The V call is TRBV10-3, the J call TRBJ1-1; the D is unclear. The CDR3 covers 15 residues. Germline lookup yields CDR1 ENHRY and CDR2 SYGVKD. Trimming pared 0 bases from V and 4 bases from J, leaving 12 bases between.